This T cell receptor (beta chain) was identified in a study of T cell repertoires in cytomegalovirus infection. Looking at the study overall: Use of recently identified HLA-C-restricted and well-studied HLA-B-restricted CMV epitopes was part of the study. Carrying CMV and the relevant HLA type showed in public TCR beta signatures. Findings and caveats of the study: HLA-C-restricted CMV clonotypes gave the most frequent clonotype in two of eight donors.

This clonotype was picked up a small number of times. Antigen unknown. TCRdb re-derived calls from the reads in MiXCR, one entry per CDR3 protein. The repertoire holds approximately 110,000 distinct CDR3 sequences, with 25% to 30% as singletons. Germline CDR1 and CDR2: LGHDT and YNNKEL (reference sequence). The CDR3 spans 14 residues. The germline V and J ends were trimmed by 3 bases and 5 bases, with 13 bases remaining between them. The receptor comes from a human donor in good health (CMV status not recorded). Some clones in this sample may be carry-over from other donors' samples. The V and J genes are TRBV3-1 and TRBJ1-2; D unresolved. The sample consisted of CD8+ T cells from cultured PBMCs, taken from culture after CMV antigen stimulation. CDR3 protein: CASSHGLEIYGYTF. For the CDR3, the DNA is TGTGCCAGCAGCCATGGTTTGGAGATATATGGCTACACCTTC.